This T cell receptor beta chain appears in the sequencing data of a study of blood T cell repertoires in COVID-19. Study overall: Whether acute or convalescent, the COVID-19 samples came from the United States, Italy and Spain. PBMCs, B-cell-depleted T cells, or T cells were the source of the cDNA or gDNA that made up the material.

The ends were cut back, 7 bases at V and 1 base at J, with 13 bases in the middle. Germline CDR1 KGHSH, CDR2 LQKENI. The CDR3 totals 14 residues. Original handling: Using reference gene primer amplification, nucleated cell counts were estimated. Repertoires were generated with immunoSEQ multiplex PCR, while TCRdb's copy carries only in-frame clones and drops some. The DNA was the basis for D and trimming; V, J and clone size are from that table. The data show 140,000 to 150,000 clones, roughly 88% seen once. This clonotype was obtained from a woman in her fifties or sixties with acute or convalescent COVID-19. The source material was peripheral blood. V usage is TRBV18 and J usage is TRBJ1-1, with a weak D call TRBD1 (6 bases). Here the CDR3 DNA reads TGTGCCAGCTTAACCTGGACAGAGAACACTGAAGCTTTCTTT. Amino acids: CASLTWTENTEAFF.